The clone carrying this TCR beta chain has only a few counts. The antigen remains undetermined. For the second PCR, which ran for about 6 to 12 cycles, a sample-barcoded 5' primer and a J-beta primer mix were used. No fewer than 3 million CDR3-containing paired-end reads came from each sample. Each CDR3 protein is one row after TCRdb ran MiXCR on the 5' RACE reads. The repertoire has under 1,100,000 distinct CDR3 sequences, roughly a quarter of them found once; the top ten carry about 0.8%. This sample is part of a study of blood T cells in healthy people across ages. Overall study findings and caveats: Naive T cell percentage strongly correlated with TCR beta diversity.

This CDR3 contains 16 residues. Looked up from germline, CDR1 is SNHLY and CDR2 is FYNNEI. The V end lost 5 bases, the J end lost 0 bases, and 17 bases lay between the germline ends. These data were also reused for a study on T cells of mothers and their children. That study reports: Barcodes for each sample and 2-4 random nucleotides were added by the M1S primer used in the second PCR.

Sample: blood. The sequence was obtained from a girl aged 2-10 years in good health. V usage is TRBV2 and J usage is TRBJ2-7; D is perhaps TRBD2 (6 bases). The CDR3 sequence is CASSWGEAAPSYEQYF. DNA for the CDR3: TGTGCCAGCAGTTGGGGGGAAGCGGCCCCCTCCTACGAGCAGTACTTC. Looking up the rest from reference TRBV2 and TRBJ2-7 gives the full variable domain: EPEVTQTPSHQVTQMGQEVILRCVPISNHLYFYWYRQILGQKVEFLVSFYNNEISEKSEIFDDQFSVERPDGSNFTLKIRSTKLEDSAMYFCASSWGEAAPSYEQYFGPGTRLTVT.